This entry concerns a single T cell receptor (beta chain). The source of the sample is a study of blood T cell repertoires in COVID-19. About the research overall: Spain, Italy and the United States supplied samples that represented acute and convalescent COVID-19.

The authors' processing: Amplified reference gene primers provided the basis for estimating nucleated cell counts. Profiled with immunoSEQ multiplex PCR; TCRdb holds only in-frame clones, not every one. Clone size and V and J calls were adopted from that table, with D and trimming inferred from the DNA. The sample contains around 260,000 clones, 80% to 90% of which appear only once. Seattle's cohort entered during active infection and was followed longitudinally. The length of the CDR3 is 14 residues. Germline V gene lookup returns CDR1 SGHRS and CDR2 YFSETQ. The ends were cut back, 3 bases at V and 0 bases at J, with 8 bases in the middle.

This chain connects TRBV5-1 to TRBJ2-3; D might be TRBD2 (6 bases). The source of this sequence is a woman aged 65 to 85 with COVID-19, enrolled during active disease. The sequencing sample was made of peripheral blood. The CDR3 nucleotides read TGCGCCAGCAGCTCCGGGACTAGCACAGATACGCAGTATTTT. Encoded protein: CASSSGTSTDTQYF.